This entry describes one T cell receptor beta chain. Its antigen is undetermined. The sample originates from a study of PD-1 blockade in classical Hodgkin lymphoma. The study, taken as a whole, reports: Exclusion applied to patients who initiated nivolumab less than 1 year following ASCT.

Germline CDR1 LNHDA, CDR2 SQIVND (reference sequence). V was clipped by 3 bases and J by 5 bases, with 17 bases between them. This CDR3 has 15 amino acids. Measured with immunoSEQ multiplex PCR; TCRdb has only the in-frame clones, and not every one. The repertoire holds about 93,000 clones, with around 81% as singletons. All trial patients relapsed after autologous stem cell transplantation. The sequence came from a human donor with classical Hodgkin lymphoma. This rearrangement joins TRBV19 to TRBJ2-7; D is ambiguous. The starting material was peripheral blood mononuclear cells (PBMCs), obtained before the second cycle of nivolumab. CDR3 in amino acids: CASSIMGILTDEQYF. CDR3 in DNA: TGTGCCAGTAGTATTATGGGGATTTTGACGGACGAGCAGTACTTC.